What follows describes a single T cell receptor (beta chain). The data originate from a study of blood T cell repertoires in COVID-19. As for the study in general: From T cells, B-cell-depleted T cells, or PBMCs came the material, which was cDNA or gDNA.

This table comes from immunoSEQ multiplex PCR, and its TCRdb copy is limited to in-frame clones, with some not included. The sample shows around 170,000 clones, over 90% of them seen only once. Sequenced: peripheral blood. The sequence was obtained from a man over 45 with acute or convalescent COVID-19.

The CDR3 sequence is CASSRGTATTYGYTF. The CDR3 DNA sequence: TGTGCCAGTAGTAGGGGGACAGCGACGACCTATGGCTACACCTTC. The V and J genes are TRBV19 and TRBJ1-2, with 7 positions matching TRBD1. J gave up 4 bases and V 4 bases, and 9 bases lay outside the gene matches. CDR1 is LNHDA and CDR2 is SQIVND in the germline V gene (reference sequence). This CDR3 has 15 amino acids. Full variable domain (outside the CDR3, taken from reference TRBV19 and TRBJ1-2): DGGITQSPKYLFRKEGQNVTLSCEQNLNHDAMYWYRQDPGQGLRLIYYSQIVNDFQKGDIAEGYSVSREKKESFPLTVTSAQKNPTAFYLCASSRGTATTYGYTFGSGTRLTVV.